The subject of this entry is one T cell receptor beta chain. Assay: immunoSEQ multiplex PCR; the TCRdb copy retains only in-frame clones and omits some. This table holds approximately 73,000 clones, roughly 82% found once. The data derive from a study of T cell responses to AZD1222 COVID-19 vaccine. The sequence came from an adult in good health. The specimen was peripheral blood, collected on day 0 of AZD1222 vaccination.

As DNA, the CDR3 is TGCGCCAGCAGTCAATCCAACTTCTGCAACCCCCGCAATCAGCCCCAGCATTTT. This encodes CASSQSNFCNPRNQPQHF. The chain couples TRBV23-1 to TRBJ1-5; D not resolved. TRBV23-1 is assigned to the ORF class and has an uncertain function. Trimming shortened V by 0 bases and J by 2 bases, and 17 bases separated the two germline ends. This CDR3 comprises 18 residues.